The clone carrying this TCR beta chain was picked up a small number of times. Its antigen remains unidentified. The CDR3 is 17 residues long. V was pared by 0 bases and J by 3 bases, with 7 bases of the junction left unmatched. No fewer than 5 micrograms of total RNA were isolated from every sample. These data come from a study of blood T cells in healthy people across ages. General observations from the study: Observed TCR beta diversity showed a strong correlation with the percentage of naive T cells as measured by flow cytometry. Older individuals had lower TCR beta diversity per million T cells (the decline was roughly linear).

The use of a sample-barcoded 5' primer and a J-beta primer mix characterized a second PCR of roughly 6 to 11 cycles. The authors tagged each cDNA molecule using a template-switch adaptor with 12 random nucleotides. TCRdb passed the 5' RACE reads through MiXCR, listing each CDR3 protein once. The table includes 700,000 or so distinct CDR3 sequences, 40% to 50% detected once. Material: blood. This TCR was recovered from an elderly man in good health. The V and J genes are TRBV12-3 or TRBV12-4 and TRBJ2-5, with TRBD2 identical over 10 bases. CDR3 nucleotide sequence: TGTGCCAGCAGTTTAGCGCGGACTAGCGGAGCCAAAGAGACCCAGTACTTC. Translating gives CASSLARTSGAKETQYF.